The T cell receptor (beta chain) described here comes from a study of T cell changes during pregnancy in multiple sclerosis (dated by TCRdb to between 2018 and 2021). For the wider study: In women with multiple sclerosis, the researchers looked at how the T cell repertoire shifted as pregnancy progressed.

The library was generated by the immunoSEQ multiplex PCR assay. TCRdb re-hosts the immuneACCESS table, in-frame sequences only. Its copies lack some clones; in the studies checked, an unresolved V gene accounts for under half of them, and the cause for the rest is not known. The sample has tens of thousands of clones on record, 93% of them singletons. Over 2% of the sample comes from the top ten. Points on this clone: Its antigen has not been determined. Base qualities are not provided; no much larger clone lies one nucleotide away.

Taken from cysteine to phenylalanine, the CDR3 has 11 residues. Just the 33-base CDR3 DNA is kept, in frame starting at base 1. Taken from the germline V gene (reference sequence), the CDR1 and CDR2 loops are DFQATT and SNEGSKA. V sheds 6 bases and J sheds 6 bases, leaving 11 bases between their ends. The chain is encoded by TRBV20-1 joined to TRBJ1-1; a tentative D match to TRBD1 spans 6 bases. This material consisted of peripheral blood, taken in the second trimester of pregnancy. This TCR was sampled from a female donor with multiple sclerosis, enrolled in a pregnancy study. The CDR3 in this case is CSAPTGPEAFF. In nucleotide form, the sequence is TGCAGTGCGCCGACAGGCCCTGAAGCTTTCTTT.